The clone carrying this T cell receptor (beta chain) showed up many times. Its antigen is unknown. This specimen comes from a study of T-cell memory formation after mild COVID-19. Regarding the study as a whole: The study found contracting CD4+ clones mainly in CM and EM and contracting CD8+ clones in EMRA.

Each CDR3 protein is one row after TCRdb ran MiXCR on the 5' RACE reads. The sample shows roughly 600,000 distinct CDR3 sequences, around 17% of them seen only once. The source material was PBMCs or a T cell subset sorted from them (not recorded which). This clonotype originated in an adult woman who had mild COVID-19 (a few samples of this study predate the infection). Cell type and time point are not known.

The CDR3 reads CASTKGDRAGNQPQHF. CDR3 DNA sequence: TGTGCCAGCACCAAGGGGGACAGGGCTGGCAATCAGCCCCAGCATTTT. The V gene is TRBV6-2 or TRBV6-3, the J gene TRBJ1-5; 9 positions match TRBD1. The CDR3 consists of 16 residues. The germline CDR1 and CDR2 sequences are MNHEY and SVGEGT. The junction had 9 bases not matched to a gene; V was cut back by 7 bases and J by 2 bases.